The 17 T cell receptor beta chains given below trace back to one sample, sequenced in a study of CD8 T cells in Susac syndrome. The RNA input was roughly 0.5 to 1 ug, and it was reverse transcribed with random hexamers. MiXCR, applied by TCRdb to the immunoSEQ multiplex PCR reads, yields one record per CDR3 protein. Among 180,000 or so distinct CDR3 sequences listed, around 96% were seen once. Source material: CD4+ T cells from PBMCs. The origin of the receptors is a human donor in good health.

The chain employs TRBV11-2 and TRBJ1-4; tentative D call: TRBD1 (5 bases). Germline assignment: CDR1 SGHAT and CDR2 FQNNGV. The CDR3 runs 15 residues. V lost 5 bases, J lost 5 bases, and 15 bases lay in between. This CDR3 reads CASSPRGTENEKLFF. The CDR3 region has the DNA TGTGCCAGCAGCCCCCGGGGGACGGAAAATGAAAAACTGTTTTTT.

The chain recombines TRBV9 with TRBJ2-2, with 9 bases matching TRBD2. The CDR3 sequence is 18 residues long. Losses at the gene ends were 0 bases for V and 6 bases for J; bases not matched to a gene: 12. Germline V gene lookup returns CDR1 SGDLS and CDR2 YYNGEE. The CDR3 here is CASSVGSGGLPGSGELFF. Here the CDR3 DNA reads TGTGCCAGCAGCGTAGGTAGCGGGGGCCTTCCGGGGTCCGGGGAGCTGTTTTTT.

This chain connects TRBV10-3 to TRBJ2-3; tentatively, D is TRBD1 or TRBD2 (6 bases each). Trimming took 7 bases from V and 2 from J, leaving 13 bases between them. CDR1 and CDR2 (germline): ENHRY, SYGVKD. The CDR3 is 14 residues long. CDR3 bases: TGTGCCATCACACCTCGGGGGCCCACAGATACGCAGTATTTT. It encodes CAITPRGPTDTQYF.

The chain combines TRBV4-3 with TRBJ2-7, with 7 bases fitting TRBD1. Germline lookup yields CDR1 LGHNA and CDR2 YSLEER. The trim removed 0 bases at V and 6 bases at J, leaving 5 bases unmatched. This CDR3 is 14 amino acids long. CDR3 sequence: CASSQDAGGREQYF. Here the CDR3 DNA reads TGCGCCAGCAGCCAAGATGCAGGGGGACGCGAGCAGTACTTC.

This clonotype appeared a single time. The chain has TRBV24-1 and TRBJ1-1; 7 nucleotides align to TRBD1. This CDR3 has 18 residues. The trim removed 3 bases at V and 0 bases at J, leaving 12 bases unmatched. Germline-derived CDR1 and CDR2 are KGHDR and SFDVKD. Here the CDR3 reads CATSDLSRDSQLNTEAFF. The CDR3 region has the DNA TGTGCCACCAGTGATCTATCAAGGGACAGCCAATTGAACACTGAAGCTTTCTTT.

The V call is TRBV5-4, the J call TRBJ1-1; possibly TRBD1 for D (5 bases). Trimming took 2 bases from V and 4 from J, leaving 9 bases between them. The CDR3 sequence is 13 residues long. Germline lookup yields CDR1 SGHNT and CDR2 YYREEE (reference sequence). The CDR3 DNA reads TGTGCCAGCAGCTTTCAGAGGGGCACTGAAGCTTTCTTT. Protein: CASSFQRGTEAFF.

The chain has TRBV29-1 and TRBJ2-7; TRBD1 aligns across 9 bases. The CDR3 is 14 residues long. Germline CDR1 and CDR2: SQVTM and ANQGSEA. After removal of 5 bases from V and 0 bases from J, the junction contained 5 bases not matched to a gene. CDR3 residues: CSVSGTGSSYEQYF. In DNA, the CDR3 is TGCAGCGTTTCCGGGACAGGGTCCTCCTACGAGCAGTACTTC.

The chain is built from TRBV9 and TRBJ1-2, with 7 positions matching TRBD1. This CDR3 spans 14 amino acids. V lost 3 bases and J lost 3; bases outside the gene matches: 5. The germline CDR1 and CDR2 sequences are SGDLS and YYNGEE. In nucleotides, the CDR3 is TGTGCCAGCAGCGCGGGACAGCCATACTATGGCTACACCTTC. It yields the protein CASSAGQPYYGYTF.

The chain links TRBV13 to TRBJ2-1; no definite D call. The CDR3 sequence is 15 residues long. The V end lost 0 bases, the J end lost 6 bases, and 12 bases lay between the germline ends. The germline gives CDR1 PRHDT, CDR2 FYEKMQ (reference sequence). CDR3 protein: CASSLGGSMGNEQFF. The DNA for the CDR3 is TGTGCCAGCAGCTTAGGAGGCAGTATGGGCAATGAGCAGTTCTTC.

This clonotype has a single count. The chain recombines TRBV5-6 with TRBJ2-7; 10 bases fit TRBD2. Germline CDR1 and CDR2: SGHDT and YYEEEE. CDR3 length equals 15 residues. V was pared by 4 bases and J by 3 bases, with 7 bases of the junction left unmatched. CDR3 loop: CASSPYSGGNYEQYF. CDR3 DNA sequence: TGTGCCAGCAGCCCTTATAGCGGGGGGAACTACGAGCAGTACTTC. Based on the CDR3 plus reference TRBV5-6 and TRBJ2-7, the full variable domain is DAGVTQSPTHLIKTRGQQVTLRCSPKSGHDTVSWYQQALGQGPQFIFQYYEEEERQRGNFPDRFSGHQFPNYSSELNVNALLLGDSALYLCASSPYSGGNYEQYFGPGTRLTVT.

The chain couples TRBV3-1 to TRBJ1-5; 10 bases are a match to TRBD1. V was clipped by 3 bases and J by 5 bases; unmatched bases: 4. The CDR3 has 15 residues. Germline CDR1 reads LGHDT; CDR2 reads YNNKEL (reference sequence). CDR3 sequence (DNA): TGTGCCAGCAGCCATGGGACAGGGGAGGATCAGCCCCAGCATTTT. Amino acids: CASSHGTGEDQPQHF.

The V call is TRBV4-3, the J call TRBJ1-2; D is unclear. Germline V gene lookup returns CDR1 LGHNA and CDR2 YSLEER. Trimming took 0 bases from V and 8 from J, leaving 16 bases between them. This CDR3 has 15 residues. CDR3 residues: CASSQEHDSGRGYTF. The CDR3 region has the DNA TGCGCCAGCAGCCAAGAACACGACTCGGGCAGGGGCTACACCTTC.

The gene calls are TRBV15 and TRBJ1-2; D unresolved. This CDR3 is 13 amino acids long. Trimming shortened V by 1 base and J by 7 bases, and 10 bases separated the two germline ends. Germline V lookup: CDR1 LNHNV, CDR2 YYDKDF (reference sequence). CDR3 nucleotides: TGTGCCACCAGCAGAGTCGCGGGGTCTGGCTACACCTTC. Amino acid sequence: CATSRVAGSGYTF.

V and J are TRBV7-9 and TRBJ2-1; 10 positions agree with TRBD2. Germline CDR1 is SEHNR and CDR2 is FQNEAQ (reference sequence). This CDR3 has 16 amino acids. Losses at the gene ends were 2 bases for V and 5 bases for J; bases not matched to a gene: 6. The CDR3 sequence: CASSLSLAGAHNEQFF. The CDR3 DNA follows: TGTGCCAGCAGCTTATCGCTAGCGGGGGCCCACAATGAGCAGTTCTTC.

In DNA, the CDR3 is TGCAGCGTTGGAGACAAGAATCAGCCCCAGCATTTT. Translating it yields CSVGDKNQPQHF. V gene TRBV29-1 combines with J gene TRBJ1-5, with D unresolved. With 4 bases removed from V and 4 bases from J, the gap between germline ends came to 8 bases. Germline V gene data show CDR1 as SQVTM and CDR2 as ANQGSEA. The CDR3 sequence is 12 residues long.

The chain employs TRBV20-1 and TRBJ1-5; TRBD1 agrees at 7 bases. Germline CDR1 is DFQATT and CDR2 is SNEGSKA (reference sequence). The CDR3 loop spans 14 amino acids. After removal of 3 bases from V and 0 bases from J, the junction contained 2 bases not matched to a gene. The CDR3 DNA reads TGCAGTGCTAGTTACAGGGGTAGCAATCAGCCCCAGCATTTT. It codes for CSASYRGSNQPQHF.

The chain couples TRBV20-1 to TRBJ2-7; no clear D gene. CDR3 length: 14 amino acids. The germline V and J ends were trimmed by 7 bases and 2 bases, with 18 bases remaining between them. Germline V gives CDR1 DFQATT, CDR2 SNEGSKA (reference sequence). This CDR3 is CSVSLAQHPYEQYF. CDR3 DNA: TGCAGTGTTTCCCTCGCACAGCACCCCTACGAGCAGTACTTC.